The table lists the clone carrying this T cell receptor beta chain with a count of one. Its target is unknown. Germline and junction disagree at one end, which may indicate a read error. The sample originates from a study of CD8+CD57+ T cells in acquired aplastic anemia. The wider study: DNA per sorted CD4+ or CD8+ sample ranged roughly 0.17 to 27.4 ug, averaging about 3.4 ug.

The CDR3 has 14 residues. Germline CDR1 is PRHDT and CDR2 is FYEKMQ (reference sequence). Using genomic DNA as the template, TCR beta VDJ and CDR3 profiling was carried out. TCRdb re-derived calls from the reads in MiXCR, one entry per CDR3 protein. Found here are hundreds of thousands of distinct CDR3 sequences, approximately 79% of them singletons; the top ten hold approximately 42%. Study-level findings and limits: CD8+ Simpson's diversity showed no significant patient-control difference. Overlapping CD8+ CDR3 repertoires of patients and controls contained approximately 29 shared sequences.

The sequenced patients had an expansion of CD8+CD57+ cells seen by flow cytometry. Severe acquired aplastic anemia was diagnosed in all patients. The sample consisted of sorted CD4+, CD8+, or CD8+CD57+ T cells (not recorded which) from PBMCs. This TCR was sampled from a human donor with aplastic anemia. The chain joins TRBV13 to TRBJ1-6; the D gene is possibly TRBD1 (5 bases). The chain's CDR3 is CASSWGGDKSPLHF. For the CDR3, the DNA is TGTGCCAGCAGCTGGGGGGGAGATAAGTCACCCCTCCACTTT. The variable domain in full, completed from reference TRBV13 and TRBJ1-6, reads AAGVIQSPRHLIKEKRETATLKCYPIPRHDTVYWYQQGPGQDPQFLISFYEKMQSDKGSIPDRFSAQQFSDYHSELNMSSLELGDSALYFCASSWGGDKSPLHFGNGTRLTVT.